This TCR beta chain is drawn from a study of blood T cell repertoires in COVID-19 (dated by TCRdb to the early 2020s). In terms of the full investigation: Collaborator samples came from the United States, Italy and Spain and covered acute and convalescent phases of COVID-19. The prospective study material was composed of cDNA or gDNA derived from T cells, B-cell-depleted T cells, or PBMCs. The samples were drawn from the first 160 participants of the ongoing ImmuneRACE study and from 1,254 subjects provided by 6 global collaborators. The repertoires were released in a freely available public database intended as a resource for research on the immune response to SARS-CoV-2. The dataset comprised deeply sampled blood TCRbeta repertoires from subjects exposed to, actively infected with, or recovered from COVID-19. Where available, HLA class I and class II types were taken from metadata supplied by the sample provider and were not determined by assay-based typing. Sample metadata almost always included a de-identified subject ID, COVID-19 status, age in years and sex. Paper-wide results and their limitations: How much clinical and demographic metadata was included differed by source and by participant, and the metadata was provided uncurated.

There are 19 amino acids in the CDR3, from cysteine to phenylalanine inclusive. The kept DNA is CDR3 alone, 57 bases in frame from the first base. Unmatched junction bases come to 13, with V trimmed by 2 bases and J by 0 bases. Based on the germline V gene, the CDR1 and CDR2 sequences are SGHVS and FQNEAQ. With regard to this clone: Its antigen remains undetermined. The input lacks base qualities; no much larger clone sits a single base away.

The immunoSEQ Assay, a bias-controlled multiplex PCR, was used to amplify TCRbeta CDR3 regions from genomic DNA. On the study's bioinformatics: The number of nucleated cells in each sample was estimated by amplification of reference gene primers within the assay. To quantify the absolute abundance of each unique TCRbeta CDR3 rearrangement, sequence reads were collapsed and filtered. For each sample, productive Simpson clonality was calculated as the square root of Simpson's diversity index over productive rearrangements. TCRdb re-hosts the immuneACCESS table, in-frame sequences only. Its copies lack some clones; in the studies checked, an unresolved V gene accounts for under half of them, and the cause for the rest is not known. The V and J calls and clone size were taken over from that table, and D and trimming were inferred from the DNA. Across this sample there are just over 300,000 clones, with 85% to 90% seen only once. Together, the top ten hold 3.5% to 4.5% of the sample.

Participants in the prospective study were aged about 18 to 89 years, lived in about two dozen United States geographic areas, and enrolled through a virtual design. Cohort assignment in the prospective study relied on participant-reported clinical history from a screening survey and a study questionnaire. Each participant in the prospective study had whole blood, serum and a nasopharyngeal or oropharyngeal swab collected by mobile phlebotomists. Additional blood draws and questionnaires over an approximately two-month period could optionally be provided by prospective study participants. Before DNA extraction, prospective study blood samples were shipped either frozen or at room temperature.

The sequence joins TRBV7-8 to TRBJ1-5; 7 junctional bases match TRBD1. Material: PBMCs or T cells enriched from blood (not recorded which). The receptor was derived from a young woman with acute COVID-19. The CDR3 protein sequence reads: CASSLNSGTALYSNQPQHF. The nucleotide sequence reads TGTGCCAGCAGCTTAAATTCCGGGACAGCTCTTTATAGCAATCAGCCCCAGCATTTT.